Each of the 5 T cell receptor beta chains below was sequenced from the same sample in a study of cytomegalovirus exposure and HLA in healthy donors. This PCR relied on a set of 60 Vbeta primers and 13 Jbeta primers. Clones were sequenced by immunoSEQ multiplex PCR, and TCRdb holds only the in-frame ones, with some missing. The sample comprises about 140,000 clones, approximately 84% of which are singletons, and less than 2% rests with the top ten. The specimen was PBMCs. The origin of the receptors is a woman between 40 and 50 years old in good health and CMV-seronegative.

The chain joins TRBV4-3 to TRBJ1-5; D gene unclear. CDR1 LGHNA and CDR2 YSLEER come from the germline V gene. The CDR3 is made up of 13 amino acids. Trimming took 1 base from V and 5 from J, leaving 6 bases between them. The CDR3 reads CASSQAVHQPQHF. CDR3 DNA sequence: TGCGCCAGCAGCCAAGCCGTCCATCAGCCCCAGCATTTT.

The gene calls are TRBV5-6 and TRBJ1-5, with 9 bases fitting TRBD1. CDR1 and CDR2 from the germline V gene are SGHDT and YYEEEE. The J segment lost 2 bases and the V segment lost 0 bases, leaving 0 bases of the junction unmatched. CDR3 length: 15 residues. The CDR3 loop reads CASSLGTGGNQPQHF. The CDR3 DNA reads TGTGCCAGCAGCTTGGGGACAGGGGGCAATCAGCCCCAGCATTTT.

This clone came up once. This rearrangement joins TRBV28 to TRBJ2-7; 11 positions agree with TRBD2. V shed 5 bases, J shed 2 bases, and the junction held 5 bases outside the gene matches. Per the germline V gene, CDR1 is MDHEN and CDR2 is SYDVKM. The CDR3 runs 15 residues. CDR3 bases: TGTGCCAGCAGTGTTGGACTAGCGGGTACCTACGAGCAGTACTTC. Translation: CASSVGLAGTYEQYF. Variable domain in full (rest from reference TRBV28 and TRBJ2-7): DVKVTQSSRYLVKRTGEKVFLECVQDMDHENMFWYRQDPGLGLRLIYFSYDVKMKEKGDIPEGYSVSREKKERFSLILESASTNQTSMYLCASSVGLAGTYEQYFGPGTRLTVT.

This chain uses TRBV28 with TRBJ2-7, with 11 bases identical to TRBD2. The length of the CDR3 is 18 residues. Germline V lookup: CDR1 MDHEN, CDR2 SYDVKM. V was clipped by 3 bases and J by 0 bases; unmatched bases: 10. This CDR3 is CASSFSASGRPISYEQYF. CDR3 coding DNA: TGTGCCAGCAGTTTTTCGGCTAGCGGGAGGCCTATCTCCTACGAGCAGTACTTC. The variable domain in full, completed from reference TRBV28 and TRBJ2-7, reads DVKVTQSSRYLVKRTGEKVFLECVQDMDHENMFWYRQDPGLGLRLIYFSYDVKMKEKGDIPEGYSVSREKKERFSLILESASTNQTSMYLCASSFSASGRPISYEQYFGPGTRLTVT.

This sequence joins TRBV10-1 and TRBJ2-3; D not resolved. The CDR3 extends over 14 amino acids. Between the trimmed V and J ends, which lost 2 bases and 0 bases, there was a span of 6 bases. Germline V gene lookup returns CDR1 WNHNN and CDR2 SYGVQD (reference sequence). The CDR3 spells CASSEDGSTDTQYF. The DNA for the CDR3 is TGCGCCAGCAGTGAGGACGGGAGCACAGATACGCAGTATTTT.